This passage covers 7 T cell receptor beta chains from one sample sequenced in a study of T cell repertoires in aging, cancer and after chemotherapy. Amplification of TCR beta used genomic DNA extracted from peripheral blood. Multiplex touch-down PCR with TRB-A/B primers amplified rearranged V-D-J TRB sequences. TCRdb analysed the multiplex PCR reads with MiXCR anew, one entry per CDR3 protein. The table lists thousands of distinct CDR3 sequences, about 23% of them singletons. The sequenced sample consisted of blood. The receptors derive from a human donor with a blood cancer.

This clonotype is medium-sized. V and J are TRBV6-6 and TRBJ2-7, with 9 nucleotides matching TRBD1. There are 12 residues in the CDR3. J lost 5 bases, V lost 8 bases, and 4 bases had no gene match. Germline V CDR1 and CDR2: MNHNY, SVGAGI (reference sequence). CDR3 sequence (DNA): TGTGCCAGCCAACAGGGGGCAGACGAGCAGTACTTC. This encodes CASQQGADEQYF.

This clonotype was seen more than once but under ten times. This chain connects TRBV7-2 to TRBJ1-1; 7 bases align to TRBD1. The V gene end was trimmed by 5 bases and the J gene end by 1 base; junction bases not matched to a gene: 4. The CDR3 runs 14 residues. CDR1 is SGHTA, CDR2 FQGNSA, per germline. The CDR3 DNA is TGTGCCAGCAGCCCCGGACAGGCGAACACTGAAGCTTTCTTT. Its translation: CASSPGQANTEAFF.

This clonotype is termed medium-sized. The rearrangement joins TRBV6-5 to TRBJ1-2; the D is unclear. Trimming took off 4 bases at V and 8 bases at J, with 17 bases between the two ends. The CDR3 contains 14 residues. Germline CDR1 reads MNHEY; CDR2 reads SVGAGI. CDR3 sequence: CASSSLGSRSGYTF. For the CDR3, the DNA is TGTGCCAGCAGTTCCCTGGGGTCAAGAAGCGGCTACACCTTC.

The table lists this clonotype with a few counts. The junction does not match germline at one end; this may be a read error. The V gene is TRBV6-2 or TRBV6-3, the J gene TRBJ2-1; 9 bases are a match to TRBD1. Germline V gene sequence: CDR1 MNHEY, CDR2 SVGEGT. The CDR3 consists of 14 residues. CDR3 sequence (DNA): TGCGCCAGCAGCTTGTACAGGGGGCGGAATGAGCAGTTCTTC. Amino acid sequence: CASSLYRGRNEQFF.

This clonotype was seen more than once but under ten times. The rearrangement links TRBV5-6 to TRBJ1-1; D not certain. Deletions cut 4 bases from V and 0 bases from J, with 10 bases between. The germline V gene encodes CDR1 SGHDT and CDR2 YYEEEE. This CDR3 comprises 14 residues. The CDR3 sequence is CASSPMQLNTEAFF. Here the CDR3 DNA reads TGTGCCAGCAGCCCCATGCAGCTGAACACTGAAGCTTTCTTT.

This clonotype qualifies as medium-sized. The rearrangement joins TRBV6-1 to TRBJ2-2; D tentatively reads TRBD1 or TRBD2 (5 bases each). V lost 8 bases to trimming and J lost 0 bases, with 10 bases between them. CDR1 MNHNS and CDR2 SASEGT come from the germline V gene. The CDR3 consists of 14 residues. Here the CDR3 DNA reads TGTGCCAGCGGGGGACGTACGAACACCGGGGAGCTGTTTTTT. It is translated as CASGGRTNTGELFF.

CDR3 in DNA: TGTGCCAGCAGTGACTGGGCGGGAGGGGGGAATGAGCAGTTCTTC. The encoded protein is CASSDWAGGGNEQFF. The rearrangement joins TRBV6-4 to TRBJ2-1; 9 positions match TRBD2. Germline CDR1 reads MRHNA; CDR2 reads SNTAGT. Trimming cost V 1 base and J 7 bases; bases outside gene matches: 5. This CDR3 comprises 15 residues.